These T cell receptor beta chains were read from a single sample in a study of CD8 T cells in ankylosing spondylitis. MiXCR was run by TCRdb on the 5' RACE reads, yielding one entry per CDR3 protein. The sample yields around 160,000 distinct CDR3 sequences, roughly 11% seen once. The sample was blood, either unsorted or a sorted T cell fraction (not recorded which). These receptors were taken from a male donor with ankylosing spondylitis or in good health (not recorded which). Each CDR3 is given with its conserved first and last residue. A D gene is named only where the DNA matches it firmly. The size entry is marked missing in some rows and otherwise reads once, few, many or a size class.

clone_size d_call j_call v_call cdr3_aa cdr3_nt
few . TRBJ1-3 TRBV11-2 CASSLGRGGTGNTIYF TGTGCCAGCAGCTTAGGCAGGGGAGGAACTGGAAACACCATATATTTT
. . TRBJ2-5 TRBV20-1 CSAIPGERRLQETQYF TGCAGTGCTATCCCGGGGGAGCGGAGGTTACAAGAGACCCAGTACTTC
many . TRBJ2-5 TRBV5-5 CASSARQETQYF TGTGCCAGCAGCGCCAGGCAAGAGACCCAGTACTTC
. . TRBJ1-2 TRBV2 CARSTGEGMSGYTF TGTGCCAGGTCGACGGGAGAGGGGATGTCTGGCTACACCTTC
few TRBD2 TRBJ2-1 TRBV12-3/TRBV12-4 CASSFLAGGWSSYNEQFF TGTGCCAGCAGTTTCCTAGCGGGGGGGTGGAGCTCCTACAATGAGCAGTTCTTC
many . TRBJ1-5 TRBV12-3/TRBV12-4 CASSLGGGRPQHF TGTGCCAGCAGTTTGGGGGGGGGTCGGCCCCAGCATTTT
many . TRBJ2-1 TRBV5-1 CASSLLAASSYNEQFF TGCGCCAGCAGCTTGCTAGCCGCCAGCTCCTACAATGAGCAGTTCTTC
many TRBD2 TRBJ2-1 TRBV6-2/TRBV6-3 CASRPAGGPNNEQFF TGTGCCAGCAGACCCGCGGGGGGGCCGAACAATGAGCAGTTCTTC
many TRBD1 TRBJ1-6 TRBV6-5 CASSYMTGVNSPLHF TGTGCCAGCAGTTACATGACAGGGGTCAATTCACCCCTCCACTTT
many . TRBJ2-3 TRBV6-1 CASSFSGTSTDTQYF TGTGCCAGCAGCTTTTCCGGGACTAGCACAGATACGCAGTATTTT
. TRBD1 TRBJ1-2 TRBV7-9 CASSFPGQAVYGYTF TGTGCCAGCAGCTTTCCGGGACAGGCCGTCTATGGCTACACCTTC
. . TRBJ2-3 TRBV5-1 CASSLGLQGGTDTQYF TGCGCCAGCAGCTTGGGTCTTCAGGGTGGCACAGATACGCAGTATTTT
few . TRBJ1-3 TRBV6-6 CASSFGQTTIYF TGTGCCAGCAGTTTCGGACAGACCACCATATATTTT
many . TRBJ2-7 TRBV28 CASSPFGQASEQYF TGTGCCAGCAGTCCCTTCGGGCAGGCTAGCGAGCAGTACTTC
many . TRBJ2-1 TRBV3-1 CASSPPVRQLNNEQFF TGTGCCAGCAGCCCCCCCGTGAGGCAACTAAACAATGAGCAGTTCTTC
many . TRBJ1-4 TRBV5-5 CASSFLGQGDPNEKLFF TGTGCCAGCAGCTTTCTAGGGCAGGGCGATCCTAATGAAAAACTGTTTTTT
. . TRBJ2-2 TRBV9 CASSVDSGIAGELFF TGTGCCAGCAGCGTAGATTCCGGGATCGCCGGGGAGCTGTTTTTT
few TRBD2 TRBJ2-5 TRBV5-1 CASSLTSGGAEETQYF TGCGCCAGCAGCCTTACTAGCGGGGGGGCCGAAGAGACCCAGTACTTC
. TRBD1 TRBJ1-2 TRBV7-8 CASSLRDSHLYGYTF TGTGCCAGCAGCTTACGGGACAGCCACCTTTATGGCTACACCTTC
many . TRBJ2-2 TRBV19 CASRGHGNTGELFF TGTGCCAGTAGGGGACATGGGAACACCGGGGAGCTGTTTTTT
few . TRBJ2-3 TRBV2 CASSEPRGTQYF TGTGCCAGCAGTGAGCCCCGCGGTACGCAGTATTTT
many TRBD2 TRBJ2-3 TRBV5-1 CASSLRLGGRGDTQYF TGCGCCAGCAGCTTGCGGTTGGGCGGGAGAGGAGATACGCAGTATTTT
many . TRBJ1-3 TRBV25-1 CASSDPGEGFAGNTIYF TGTGCCAGCAGTGACCCAGGGGAAGGGTTTGCTGGAAACACCATATATTTT
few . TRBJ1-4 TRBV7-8 CASSLWGTNEKLFF TGTGCCAGCAGCTTGTGGGGGACTAATGAAAAACTGTTTTTT
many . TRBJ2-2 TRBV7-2 CASSLVWGQNGELFF TGTGCCAGCAGCTTAGTTTGGGGGCAGAACGGGGAGCTGTTTTTT
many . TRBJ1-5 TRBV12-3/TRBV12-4 CASSLQGTHLSNQPQHF TGTGCCAGCAGTTTACAAGGGACACATTTAAGCAATCAGCCCCAGCATTTT
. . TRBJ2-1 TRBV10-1 CASSELGSYNEQFF TGCGCCAGCAGTGAGTTGGGGTCCTACAATGAGCAGTTCTTC
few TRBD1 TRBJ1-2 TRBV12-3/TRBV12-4 CASSLTETGEGYGYTF TGTGCCAGCAGTTTAACCGAGACAGGGGAGGGTTATGGCTACACCTTC
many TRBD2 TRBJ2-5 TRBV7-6 CASSLASSGGAGETQYF TGTGCCAGCAGCTTAGCATCTAGCGGGGGGGCAGGAGAGACCCAGTACTTC
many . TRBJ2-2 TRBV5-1 CASSLLGGPTGELFF TGCGCCAGCAGCTTGCTGGGGGGGCCCACCGGGGAGCTGTTTTTT
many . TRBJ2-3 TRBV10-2 CASTEGPTSTDTQYF TGCGCCAGCACAGAAGGGCCGACCAGCACAGATACGCAGTATTTT
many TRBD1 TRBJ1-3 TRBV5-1 CASSLMGTGPLSGNTIYF TGCGCCAGCAGCTTGATGGGGACAGGTCCCCTCTCTGGAAACACCATATATTTT